This TCR beta chain was identified in a study of memory CD4+ T cells and cytomegalovirus serostatus. Study as a whole: Of the healthy Belgian adults, fewer than 10 were CMV seropositive and approximately 25 seronegative. The study, taken as a whole, reports: Of 164 reported CMV TCRbeta sequences, around 62 were found in memory CD4+ repertoires.

Single viable CD3+CD4+CD8-CD45RO+ cells were sorted as the memory CD4+ T cells. Some clones are missing from TCRdb's copy, which holds only in-frame ones; the method was immunoSEQ multiplex PCR. This table has fewer than 35,000 clones, approximately 72% appearing once. Of note for this clone: Its specificity is not known.

CDR1 and CDR2 (germline): SGHTA, FQGNSA. V was shortened by 5 bases and J by 0 bases, with 7 bases between the two germline ends. The CDR3 extends over 14 amino acids. The TCR originated in an adult in good health and CMV-seronegative. This chain uses TRBV7-2 with TRBJ2-2; no reliable D call. The material sequenced was memory CD4+ T cells from blood. The CDR3 is CASSPGPNTGELFF. CDR3 DNA sequence: TGTGCCAGCAGCCCCGGACCGAACACCGGGGAGCTGTTTTTT. The full variable domain, in which reference TRBV7-2 and TRBJ2-2 provide the parts outside the CDR3, is GAGVSQSPSNKVTEKGKDVELRCDPISGHTALYWYRQSLGQGLEFLIYFQGNSAPDKSGLPSDRFSAERTGGSVSTLTIQRTQQEDSAVYLCASSPGPNTGELFFGEGSRLTVL.